These 16 T cell receptor beta chains were sequenced from one sample in a study of STAT5B mutations in CD4+ large granular lymphocyte leukemia. Only in-frame clones appear in the TCRdb table, and some are missing; sequencing was by immunoSEQ multiplex PCR. Here the sample spans 37,000 or so clones, approximately 84% being singletons. Sequenced input: CD4+ T cells from blood buffy coats. All receptors derive from a human donor in good health.

CDR3 region: CASSPLPAPDLGFF. The CDR3, as DNA: TGTGCCAGCTCACCCCTCCCAGCGCCAGACCTCGGGTTCTTC. The chain is built from TRBV18 and TRBJ2-1; D is unclear. With 3 bases removed from V and 15 bases from J, the gap between germline ends came to 21 bases. The CDR3 spans 14 residues. Germline lookup yields CDR1 KGHSH and CDR2 LQKENI.

The chain joins TRBV25-1 to TRBJ1-1, with D possibly TRBD1 on 5 matching bases. Looked up from germline, CDR1 is MGHDK and CDR2 is SYGVNS. This CDR3 has 11 residues. Deletions cut 10 bases from V and 4 bases from J, with 10 bases between. The CDR3 DNA sequence: TGTGCCACCAGGGTTCTCACTGAAGCTTTCTTT. Protein sequence: CATRVLTEAFF.

The chain recombines TRBV30 with TRBJ2-4; TRBD1 agrees at 9 bases. The V and J ends lost 2 bases and 7 bases, in that order; junction bases with no gene match: 6. CDR1 is GTSNPN, CDR2 SVGIG, per germline (reference sequence). This CDR3 region has 14 residues. In DNA form, the CDR3 reads TGTGCCTGGAGTCCAGACGGACAGGGGAACATTCAGTACTTC. Its translation: CAWSPDGQGNIQYF.

The chain is built from TRBV5-6 and TRBJ1-1, with a weak D call TRBD1 (5 bases). The V gene's germline CDR1 is SGHDT and CDR2 YYEEEE. The CDR3 is 14 amino acids. Trimming pared 4 bases from V and 7 bases from J, leaving 17 bases between. CDR3 region: CASSLVSGGGEAFF. CDR3 bases: TGTGCCAGCAGCCTCGTATCGGGGGGAGGTGAAGCTTTCTTT.

The chain combines TRBV11-3 with TRBJ2-5; TRBD2 might be the D (6 bases). The length of the CDR3 is 13 residues. The V gene lost 5 bases and the J gene lost 5 bases, with 12 bases spanning the gap. Germline-derived CDR1 and CDR2 are SGHNT and YENEEA. CDR3: CASSLHGGETQYF. CDR3 coding DNA: TGTGCCAGCAGCCTCCATGGGGGGGAGACCCAGTACTTC.

The gene calls are TRBV6-1 and TRBJ2-1, with D possibly being TRBD2 (6 bases). The CDR3 totals 14 residues. The V and J ends lost 6 bases and 4 bases respectively, with 13 bases between them. Germline CDR1 is MNHNS and CDR2 is SASEGT. In nucleotides, the CDR3 is TGTGCCAGCAGGCCCCCAGCGGGTTACAATGAGCAGTTCTTC. Translation: CASRPPAGYNEQFF.

The CDR3 region has the DNA TGTGCCAGCAGTGAAAGAAGGGACTCTCCCCATCAGTACTTC. Translating it yields CASSERRDSPHQYF. V usage is TRBV6-1 and J usage is TRBJ2-7, with D perhaps TRBD2 (6 bases). With 2 bases removed from V and 10 bases from J, the gap between germline ends came to 18 bases. The germline gives CDR1 MNHNS, CDR2 SASEGT. The CDR3 contains 14 residues.

This clone was counted a single time. The chain has TRBV2 and TRBJ2-6; 10 positions match TRBD1. Looked up from germline, CDR1 is SNHLY and CDR2 is FYNNEI. The CDR3 contains 17 residues. The junction had 8 bases not matched to a gene; V was cut back by 5 bases and J by 4 bases. The chain's CDR3 is CASSQSTGGAGANVLTF. DNA of the CDR3: TGTGCCAGCAGTCAATCGACAGGGGGCGCAGGGGCCAACGTCCTGACTTTC.

The rearrangement uses TRBV11-2 and TRBJ2-2; D gene ambiguous. The CDR3 length is 14 residues. Germline V CDR1 and CDR2: SGHAT, FQNNGV. The V end lost 2 bases, the J end lost 1 base, and 5 bases lay between the germline ends. CDR3: CASSLSKNTGELFF. CDR3 in DNA: TGTGCCAGCAGCTTATCTAAGAACACCGGGGAGCTGTTTTTT.

This rearrangement joins TRBV7-8 to TRBJ2-5; TRBD2 might be the D (5 bases). Germline assignment: CDR1 SGHVS and CDR2 FQNEAQ. The V end was cut by 4 bases, the J end by 2 bases, with 17 bases between. CDR3 size: 16 residues. CDR3 DNA sequence: TGTGCCAGCAGCTGGGAGAGGCTCTCCCTACAAGAGACCCAGTACTTC. Translation gives CASSWERLSLQETQYF.

V is TRBV18 and J is TRBJ2-7, with D perhaps TRBD1 (6 bases). This CDR3 contains 15 residues. Looked up from germline, CDR1 is KGHSH and CDR2 is LQKENI. The ends were cut back, 4 bases at V and 1 base at J, with 14 bases in the middle. CDR3 sequence (DNA): TGTGCCAGCTCACTGGACAGTATTTCATCCTACGAGCAGTACTTC. Protein: CASSLDSISSYEQYF.

V gene TRBV5-4 combines with J gene TRBJ2-7; D might be TRBD2 (7 bases). V lost 9 bases, J lost 0 bases, and 19 bases lay in between. Germline V gene sequence: CDR1 SGHNT, CDR2 YYREEE (reference sequence). This CDR3 region has 15 residues. Here the CDR3 reads CATARGGTSSYEQYF. In nucleotides, the CDR3 is TGTGCCACCGCGAGGGGGGGAACAAGCTCCTACGAGCAGTACTTC.

The chain has TRBV5-1 and TRBJ1-5; D remains ambiguous. With 4 bases removed from V and 5 bases from J, the gap between germline ends came to 16 bases. The germline gives CDR1 SGHRS, CDR2 YFSETQ. The CDR3 spans 15 residues. Here the CDR3 DNA reads TGCGCCAGCAGCGAGGACGGAAGCCCCGATCAGCCCCAGCATTTT. Its translation: CASSEDGSPDQPQHF. The full variable domain, with the rest looked up from reference TRBV5-1 and TRBJ1-5, is KAGVTQTPRYLIKTRGQQVTLSCSPISGHRSVSWYQQTPGQGLQFLFEYFSETQRNKGNFPGRFSGRQFSNSRSEMNVSTLELGDSALYLCASSEDGSPDQPQHFGDGTRLSIL.

This clone was counted a few times. The V and J genes are TRBV5-4 and TRBJ1-1; 11 bases agree with TRBD1. Germline trimming cut 5 bases from V and 0 bases from J; bases unmatched to any gene: 6. The CDR3 consists of 16 residues. From germline, CDR1 is SGHNT and CDR2 YYREEE (reference sequence). CDR3 nucleotides: TGTGCCAGCAGTCTAGGACAGGGGGCTGTGAACACTGAAGCTTTCTTT. This encodes CASSLGQGAVNTEAFF.

The chain links TRBV18 to TRBJ2-5; D gene uncertain. Germline V gene lookup returns CDR1 KGHSH and CDR2 LQKENI. This CDR3 has 13 residues. The V end lost 4 bases, the J end lost 1 base, and 7 bases lay between the germline ends. The CDR3 sequence is CASSQMSQETQYF. The CDR3 DNA sequence: TGTGCCAGCTCACAGATGAGCCAAGAGACCCAGTACTTC.

This clone was counted a single time. This sequence joins TRBV28 and TRBJ1-5, with TRBD1 identical over 7 bases. Germline V lookup: CDR1 MDHEN, CDR2 SYDVKM. This CDR3 spans 16 amino acids. Trimming cost V 4 bases and J 2 bases; bases outside gene matches: 8. Written as DNA, the CDR3 is TGTGCCAGCAGTTCGGGACAGAACCTAGGCAATCAGCCCCAGCATTTT. This encodes CASSSGQNLGNQPQHF. Together with reference TRBV28 and TRBJ1-5, the CDR3 gives the full variable domain: DVKVTQSSRYLVKRTGEKVFLECVQDMDHENMFWYRQDPGLGLRLIYFSYDVKMKEKGDIPEGYSVSREKKERFSLILESASTNQTSMYLCASSSGQNLGNQPQHFGDGTRLSIL.